The T cell receptor (beta chain) under discussion was sequenced for a study of blood T cell repertoires in COVID-19. Study overall: T cells, B-cell-depleted T cells, or PBMCs provided the cDNA or gDNA that served as material.

Here immunoSEQ multiplex PCR was the method, and the copy in TCRdb shows in-frame clones only, minus some. In the table there are roughly 230,000 clones, 65% to 85% of which are singletons. Per germline, CDR1 MDHEN and CDR2 SYDVKM. V lost 5 bases to trimming and J lost 0 bases, with 14 bases between them. CDR3 length: 17 amino acids. Participants' own reports of clinical history determined their cohort assignment. Material for sequencing was PBMCs or T cells enriched from blood (not recorded which). This rearrangement joins TRBV28 to TRBJ2-6, with a weak D call TRBD2 (7 bases). This TCR was recovered from a man aged 50 or older who had recovered from COVID-19. The CDR3, as DNA: TGTGCCAGCAGTCCGAGGGGGAGGGGCTCTGGGGCCAACGTCCTGACTTTC. This gives the protein CASSPRGRGSGANVLTF.